This T cell receptor (beta chain) is drawn from a study of T cells in Graves' hyperthyroidism and ophthalmopathy. Study conclusions and caveats: Most thyroid clonotypes expanded above 0.001 appeared in blood too. A model built on 13 V-J features separated ophthalmopathy from stable hyperthyroidism.

The definition of stable Graves' hyperthyroidism was no ophthalmopathy progression within 18 months. The diagnoses drew upon clinical symptoms, serum thyroxine and TRAb, thyroid ultrasound and orbital computed tomography. On this clonotype: Antigen specificity is unknown.

This CDR3 has 14 residues. Germline V CDR1 and CDR2: MNHNS, SASEGT. The V end lost 5 bases, the J end lost 0 bases, and 10 bases lay between the germline ends. Amplification of TCR beta CDR3 regions used RNA as the template. During a first-round RT-PCR of the TCR CDR3, the HTBI primer set was used. A single record per CDR3 protein comes from TCRdb applying MiXCR to the multiplex PCR reads. This repertoire shows about 550,000 distinct CDR3 sequences, 20% to 25% found once; its top ten account for approximately 26%. V and J are TRBV6-1 and TRBJ1-1; D remains unclear. The origin of this receptor is a young man with Graves' hyperthyroidism. The sequenced material came from blood. CDR3 in DNA: TGTGCCAGCAGTAGAGGAGGGCTGAACACTGAAGCTTTCTTT. Protein product: CASSRGGLNTEAFF.